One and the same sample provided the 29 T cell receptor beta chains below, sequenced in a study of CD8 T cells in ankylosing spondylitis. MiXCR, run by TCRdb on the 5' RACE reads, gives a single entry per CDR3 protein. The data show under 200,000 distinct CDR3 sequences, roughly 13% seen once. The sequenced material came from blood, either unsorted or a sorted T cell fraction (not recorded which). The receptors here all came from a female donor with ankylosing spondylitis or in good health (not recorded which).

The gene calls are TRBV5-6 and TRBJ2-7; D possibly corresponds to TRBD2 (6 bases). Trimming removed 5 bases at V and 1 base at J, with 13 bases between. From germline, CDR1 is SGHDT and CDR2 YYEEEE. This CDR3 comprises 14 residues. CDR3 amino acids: CASRTEGRSYEQYF. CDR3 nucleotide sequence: TGTGCCAGCAGAACGGAGGGCCGGTCCTACGAGCAGTACTTC.

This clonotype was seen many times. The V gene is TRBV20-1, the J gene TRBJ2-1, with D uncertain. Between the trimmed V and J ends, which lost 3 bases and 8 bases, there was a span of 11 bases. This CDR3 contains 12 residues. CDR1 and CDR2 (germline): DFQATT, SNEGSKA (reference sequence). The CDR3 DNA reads TGCAGTGCTAGCTCCGTTGGGTATGAGCAGTTCTTC. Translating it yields CSASSVGYEQFF.

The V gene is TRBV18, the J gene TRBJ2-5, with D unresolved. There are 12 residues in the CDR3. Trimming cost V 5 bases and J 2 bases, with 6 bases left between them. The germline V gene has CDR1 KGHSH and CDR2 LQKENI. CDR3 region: CASSYEQETQYF. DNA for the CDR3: TGTGCCAGCTCATACGAACAAGAGACCCAGTACTTC.

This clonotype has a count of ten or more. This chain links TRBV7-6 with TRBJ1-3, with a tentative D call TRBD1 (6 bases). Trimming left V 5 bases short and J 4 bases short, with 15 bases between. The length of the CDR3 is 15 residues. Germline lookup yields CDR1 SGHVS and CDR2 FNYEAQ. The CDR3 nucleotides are TGTGCCAGCAGCCAAACACAGGGAGCCGGAAACACCATATATTTT. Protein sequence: CASSQTQGAGNTIYF.

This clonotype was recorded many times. The CDR3 DNA is TGTGCCAGCAGCCCCTACGGGACTAGCACAGATACGCAGTATTTT. This sequence encodes CASSPYGTSTDTQYF. The chain recombines TRBV9 with TRBJ2-3; a weak D match, TRBD2 (6 bases). Trimming pared 4 bases from V and 0 bases from J, leaving 12 bases between. The CDR3 spans 15 residues. Per germline, CDR1 SGDLS and CDR2 YYNGEE.

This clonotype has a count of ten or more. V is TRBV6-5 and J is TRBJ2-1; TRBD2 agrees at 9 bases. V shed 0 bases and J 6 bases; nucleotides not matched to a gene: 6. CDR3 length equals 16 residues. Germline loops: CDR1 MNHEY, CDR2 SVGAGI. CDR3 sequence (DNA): TGTGCCAGCAGTTACTCTGGCGGGAGGGCCGGCAATGAGCAGTTCTTC. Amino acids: CASSYSGGRAGNEQFF.

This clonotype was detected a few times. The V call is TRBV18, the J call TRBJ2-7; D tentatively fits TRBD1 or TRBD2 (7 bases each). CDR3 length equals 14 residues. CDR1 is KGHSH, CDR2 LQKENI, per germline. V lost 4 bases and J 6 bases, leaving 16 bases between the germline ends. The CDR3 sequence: CASSQDREGAEQYF. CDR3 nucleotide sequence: TGTGCCAGCTCACAAGACAGGGAGGGAGCCGAGCAGTACTTC.

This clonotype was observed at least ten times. For the CDR3, the DNA is TGTGCCAGCAGGGACAGAAATAACTATGGCTACACCTTC. This gives the protein CASRDRNNYGYTF. This chain uses TRBV12-3 or TRBV12-4 with TRBJ1-2; tentative D call: TRBD1 (6 bases). The CDR3 sequence is 13 residues long. V lost 6 bases, J lost 1 base, and 9 bases lay in between.

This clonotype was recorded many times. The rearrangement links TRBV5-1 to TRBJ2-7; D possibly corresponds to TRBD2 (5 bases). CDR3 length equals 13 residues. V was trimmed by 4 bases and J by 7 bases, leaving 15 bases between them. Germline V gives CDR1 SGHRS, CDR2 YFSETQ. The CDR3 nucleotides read TGCGCCAGCAGCCCGGTAGGTAGCGAGGAGCAGTACTTC. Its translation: CASSPVGSEEQYF.

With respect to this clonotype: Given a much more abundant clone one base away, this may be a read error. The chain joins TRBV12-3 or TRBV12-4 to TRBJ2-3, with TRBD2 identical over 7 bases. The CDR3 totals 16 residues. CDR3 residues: CACSLSRGVTTDTQYF. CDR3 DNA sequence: TGTGCCTGCAGTTTAAGTCGGGGGGTTACCACAGATACGCAGTATTTT.

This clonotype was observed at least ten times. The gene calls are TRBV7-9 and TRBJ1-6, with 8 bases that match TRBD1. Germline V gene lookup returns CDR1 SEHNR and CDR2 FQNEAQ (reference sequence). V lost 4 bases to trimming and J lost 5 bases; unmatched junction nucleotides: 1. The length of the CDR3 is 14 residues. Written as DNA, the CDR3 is TGTGCCAGCAGCTCGGACAGGGATAATTCACCCCTCCACTTT. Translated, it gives CASSSDRDNSPLHF. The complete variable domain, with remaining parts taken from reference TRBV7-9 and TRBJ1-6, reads DTGVSQNPRHKITKRGQNVTFRCDPISEHNRLYWYRQTLGQGPEFLTYFQNEAQLEKSRLLSDRFSAERPKGSFSTLEIQRTEQGDSAMYLCASSSDRDNSPLHFGNGTRLTVT.

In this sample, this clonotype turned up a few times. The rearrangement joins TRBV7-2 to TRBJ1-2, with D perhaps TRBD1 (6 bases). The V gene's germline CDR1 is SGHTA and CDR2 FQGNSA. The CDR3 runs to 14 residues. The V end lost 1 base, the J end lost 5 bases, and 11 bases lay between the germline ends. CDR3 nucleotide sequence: TGTGCCAGCAGCTTAGATCCAGGGGATTATGGCTACACCTTC. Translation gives CASSLDPGDYGYTF. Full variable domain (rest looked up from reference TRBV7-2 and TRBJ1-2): GAGVSQSPSNKVTEKGKDVELRCDPISGHTALYWYRQSLGQGLEFLIYFQGNSAPDKSGLPSDRFSAERTGGSVSTLTIQRTQQEDSAVYLCASSLDPGDYGYTFGSGTRLTVV.

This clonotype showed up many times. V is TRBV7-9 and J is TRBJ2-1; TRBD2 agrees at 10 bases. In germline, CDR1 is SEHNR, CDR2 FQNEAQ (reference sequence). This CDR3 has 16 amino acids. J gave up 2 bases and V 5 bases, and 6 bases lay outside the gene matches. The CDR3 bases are TGTGCCAGCAGCGGTGGGACTAGCGAAACCTACAATGAGCAGTTCTTC. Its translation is CASSGGTSETYNEQFF.

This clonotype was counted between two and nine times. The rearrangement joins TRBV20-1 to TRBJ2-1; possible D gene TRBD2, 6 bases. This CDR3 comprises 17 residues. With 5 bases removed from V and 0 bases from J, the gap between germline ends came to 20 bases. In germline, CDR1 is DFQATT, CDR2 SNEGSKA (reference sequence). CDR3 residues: CSALAPGLRSSYNEQFF. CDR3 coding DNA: TGCAGTGCTCTCGCCCCGGGACTCCGGAGCTCCTACAATGAGCAGTTCTTC.

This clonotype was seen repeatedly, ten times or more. The DNA for the CDR3 is TGCGCCAGCAGCCCGGACCTTGGGGTAACCCTCCACTTT. Its translation: CASSPDLGVTLHF. V and J are TRBV4-3 and TRBJ1-6; D remains unclear. Germline-derived CDR1 and CDR2 are LGHNA and YSLEER. This CDR3 contains 13 residues. Trimming took off 4 bases at V and 14 bases at J, with 15 bases between the two ends.

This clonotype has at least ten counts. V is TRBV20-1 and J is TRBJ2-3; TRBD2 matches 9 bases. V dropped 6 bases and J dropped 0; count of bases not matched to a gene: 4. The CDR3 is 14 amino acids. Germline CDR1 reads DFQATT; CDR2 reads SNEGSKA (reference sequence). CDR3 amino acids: CSAPTSGSTDTQYF. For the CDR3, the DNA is TGCAGTGCCCCGACTAGCGGCAGCACAGATACGCAGTATTTT.

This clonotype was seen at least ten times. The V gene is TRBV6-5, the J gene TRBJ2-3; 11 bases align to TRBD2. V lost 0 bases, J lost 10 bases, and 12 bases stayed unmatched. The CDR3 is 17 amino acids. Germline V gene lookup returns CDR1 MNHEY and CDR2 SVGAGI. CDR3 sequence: CASSYSPELAGANSQYF. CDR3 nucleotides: TGTGCCAGCAGTTACTCCCCTGAACTAGCGGGAGCCAATTCGCAGTATTTT.

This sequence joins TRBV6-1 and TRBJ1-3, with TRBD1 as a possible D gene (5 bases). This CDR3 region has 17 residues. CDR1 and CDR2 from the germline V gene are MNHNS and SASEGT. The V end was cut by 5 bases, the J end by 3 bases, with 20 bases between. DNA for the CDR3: TGTGCCAGCAGTCAGACGCCACGCCAGGGAAGTGGAAACACCATATATTTT. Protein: CASSQTPRQGSGNTIYF.

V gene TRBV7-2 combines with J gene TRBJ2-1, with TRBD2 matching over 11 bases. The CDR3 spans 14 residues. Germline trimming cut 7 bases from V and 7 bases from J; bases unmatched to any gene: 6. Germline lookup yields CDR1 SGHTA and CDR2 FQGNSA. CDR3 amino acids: CASILAGVGNEQFF. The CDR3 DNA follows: TGTGCCAGCATACTAGCGGGAGTAGGTAATGAGCAGTTCTTC.

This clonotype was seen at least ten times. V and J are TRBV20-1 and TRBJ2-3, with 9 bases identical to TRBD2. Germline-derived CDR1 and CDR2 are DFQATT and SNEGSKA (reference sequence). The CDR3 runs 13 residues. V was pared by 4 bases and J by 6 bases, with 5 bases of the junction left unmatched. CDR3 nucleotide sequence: TGCAGTGCTATCCTAGCGGGAACCGATACGCAGTATTTT. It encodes CSAILAGTDTQYF.

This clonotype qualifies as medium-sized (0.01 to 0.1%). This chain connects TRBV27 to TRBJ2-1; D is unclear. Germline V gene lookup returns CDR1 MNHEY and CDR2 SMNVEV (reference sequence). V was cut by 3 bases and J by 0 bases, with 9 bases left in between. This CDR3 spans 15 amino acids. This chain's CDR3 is CASSFSVNSYNEQFF. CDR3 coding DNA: TGTGCCAGCAGTTTCTCAGTGAACTCCTACAATGAGCAGTTCTTC.

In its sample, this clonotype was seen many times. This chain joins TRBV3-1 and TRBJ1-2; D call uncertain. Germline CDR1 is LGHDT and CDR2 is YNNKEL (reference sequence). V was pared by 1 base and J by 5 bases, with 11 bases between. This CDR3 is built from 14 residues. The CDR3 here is CASSQVGGSYGYTF. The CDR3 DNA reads TGTGCCAGCAGCCAAGTCGGAGGGAGTTATGGCTACACCTTC.

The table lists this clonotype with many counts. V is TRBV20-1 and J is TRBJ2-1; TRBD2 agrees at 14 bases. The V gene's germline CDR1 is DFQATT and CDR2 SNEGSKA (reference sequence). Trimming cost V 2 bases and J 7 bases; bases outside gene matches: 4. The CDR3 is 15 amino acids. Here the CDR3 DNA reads TGCAGTGCTAGAAGAGGGACTAGCGGGAGTAATGAGCAGTTCTTC. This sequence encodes CSARRGTSGSNEQFF.

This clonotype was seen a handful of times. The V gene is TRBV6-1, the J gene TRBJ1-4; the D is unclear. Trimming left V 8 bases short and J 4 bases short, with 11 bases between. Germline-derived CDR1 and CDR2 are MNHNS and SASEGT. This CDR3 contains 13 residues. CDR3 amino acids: CASSPGYNEKLFF. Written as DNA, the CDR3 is TGTGCCAGCTCTCCCGGTTATAATGAAAAACTGTTTTTT.

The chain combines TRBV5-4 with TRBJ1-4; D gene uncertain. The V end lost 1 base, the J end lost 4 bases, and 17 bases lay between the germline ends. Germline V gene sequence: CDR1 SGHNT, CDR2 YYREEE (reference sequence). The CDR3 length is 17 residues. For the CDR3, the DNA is TGTGCCAGCAGCTTGAGGGCGGGTCGTGGGAGTAATGAAAAACTGTTTTTT. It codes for CASSLRAGRGSNEKLFF.

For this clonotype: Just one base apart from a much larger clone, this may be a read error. CDR3 region: CASSEGAGEPFF. The DNA of the CDR3 is TGTGCCAGCAGTGAAGGCGCCGGGGAGCCGTTTTTT. The rearrangement uses TRBV2 and TRBJ2-2; tentative D call: TRBD2 (5 bases). The CDR3 contains 12 residues. Germline values: CDR1 SNHLY, CDR2 FYNNEI.

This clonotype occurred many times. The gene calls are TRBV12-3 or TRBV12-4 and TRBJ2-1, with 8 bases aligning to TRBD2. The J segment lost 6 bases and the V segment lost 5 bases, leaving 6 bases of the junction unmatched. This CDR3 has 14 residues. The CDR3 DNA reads TGTGCCAGCAGTCCGTACGCGGGGGGCAATGAGCAGTTCTTC. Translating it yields CASSPYAGGNEQFF.

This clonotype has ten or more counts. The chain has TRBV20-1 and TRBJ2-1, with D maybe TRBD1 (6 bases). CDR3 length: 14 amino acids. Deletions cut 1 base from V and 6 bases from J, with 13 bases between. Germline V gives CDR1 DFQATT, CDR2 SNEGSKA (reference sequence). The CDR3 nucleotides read TGCAGTGCTAGAGTTTCTCAGGGGCTCAATGAGCAGTTCTTC. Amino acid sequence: CSARVSQGLNEQFF.

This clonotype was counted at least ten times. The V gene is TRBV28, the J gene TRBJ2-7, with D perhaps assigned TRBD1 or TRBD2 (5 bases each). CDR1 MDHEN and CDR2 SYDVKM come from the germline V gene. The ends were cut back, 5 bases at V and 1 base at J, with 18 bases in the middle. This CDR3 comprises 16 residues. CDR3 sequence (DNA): TGTGCCAGCAGTCCTAGGGAGTGGGGCATTTCCTACGAGCAGTACTTC. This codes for CASSPREWGISYEQYF.